These T cell receptor beta chains were read from a single sample in a study of blood T cell repertoires in COVID-19. The table came from immunoSEQ multiplex PCR; TCRdb's copy has only in-frame clones and leaves some out. This table holds some 220,000 clones, 85% found once. The sample was peripheral blood. All receptors come from an older woman with active or convalescent COVID-19. Each CDR3 is given with its conserved first and last residue. The order of the fields is CDR3 length, clone size, V gene, D gene, J gene, CDR3 DNA, CDR3 protein. D genes are given only for firm matches. Not all rows give a size; the values are once, few, many and, for expanded clones, a class.

len: 16
abundance: -
v_gene: TRBV5-6
d_gene: -
j_gene: TRBJ2-3
CDR3nt: TGTGCCAGCAGCTTGCTTACAGGGATATTCACAGATACGCAGTATTTT
CDR3aa: CASSLLTGIFTDTQYF

len: 15
abundance: once
v_gene: TRBV6-2/TRBV6-3
d_gene: -
j_gene: TRBJ1-5
CDR3nt: TGTGCCAGCAGTCCACGCGGGCCGAGCAATCAGCCCCAGCATTTT
CDR3aa: CASSPRGPSNQPQHF

len: 13
abundance: -
v_gene: TRBV5-6
d_gene: -
j_gene: TRBJ1-2
CDR3nt: TGTGCCAGCAGCTGGCTCAGGTCCTATGGCTACACCTTC
CDR3aa: CASSWLRSYGYTF

len: 16
abundance: once
v_gene: TRBV4-2
d_gene: TRBD2
j_gene: TRBJ2-3
CDR3nt: TGTGCCAGCAGCCAAGAAGCGGGGGGAGGTACAGATACGCAGTATTTT
CDR3aa: CASSQEAGGGTDTQYF

len: 23
abundance: once
v_gene: TRBV3-1/TRBV3-2
d_gene: TRBD2
j_gene: TRBJ2-1
CDR3nt: TGTGCCAGCAGCCAAGATGGGGGGTTAAGGACTAGCGGGATTGGGAGCTCCTACAATGAGCAGTTCTTC
CDR3aa: CASSQDGGLRTSGIGSSYNEQFF

len: 14
abundance: -
v_gene: TRBV3-1/TRBV3-2
d_gene: TRBD1
j_gene: TRBJ2-1
CDR3nt: TGTGCCAGCAGCCGGACAGGGACCACAGCGGAGCAGTTCTTC
CDR3aa: CASSRTGTTAEQFF

len: 14
abundance: -
v_gene: TRBV25-1
d_gene: -
j_gene: TRBJ1-1
CDR3nt: TGTGCCAGCAGTGAATTAAGTCAGGTGGCTGAAGCTTTCTTT
CDR3aa: CASSELSQVAEAFF

len: 14
abundance: once
v_gene: TRBV12-5
d_gene: -
j_gene: TRBJ2-7
CDR3nt: TGTGCTAGTGTCCCGGGTGCGAGATCCTACGAGCAGTACTTC
CDR3aa: CASVPGARSYEQYF

len: 14
abundance: -
v_gene: TRBV6-6
d_gene: -
j_gene: TRBJ2-1
CDR3nt: TGTGCCAGCAGTTACCTCGACAGTCACAATGAGCAGTTCTTC
CDR3aa: CASSYLDSHNEQFF

len: 14
abundance: -
v_gene: TRBV7-8
d_gene: TRBD1
j_gene: TRBJ1-1
CDR3nt: TGTGCCAGCAGCTTAGGCAGGGGGCCAACTGAAGCTTTCTTT
CDR3aa: CASSLGRGPTEAFF

len: 13
abundance: -
v_gene: TRBV11-2
d_gene: -
j_gene: TRBJ1-2
CDR3nt: TGTGCCAGCAGCTTAGGGCCTGGGAGTGGCTACACCTTC
CDR3aa: CASSLGPGSGYTF

len: 16
abundance: -
v_gene: TRBV2
d_gene: TRBD2
j_gene: TRBJ2-5
CDR3nt: TGTGCCAGCAGTAGGACTAGCGGGCTACTCCAAGAGACCCAGTACTTC
CDR3aa: CASSRTSGLLQETQYF

len: 16
abundance: -
v_gene: TRBV25-1
d_gene: -
j_gene: TRBJ1-6
CDR3nt: TGTGCCAGCAGTGAATCGGGGGGCCAGGGCAATTCACCCCTCCACTTT
CDR3aa: CASSESGGQGNSPLHF

len: 15
abundance: -
v_gene: TRBV10-3
d_gene: TRBD1
j_gene: TRBJ1-2
CDR3nt: TGTGCCATCAGTGAGGCCCCTGGACAGGACGATGGCTACACCTTC
CDR3aa: CAISEAPGQDDGYTF

len: 15
abundance: -
v_gene: TRBV7-9
d_gene: TRBD1
j_gene: TRBJ2-1
CDR3nt: TGTGCCAGCAGCCACACCGGGACAGGGGACAATGAGCAGTTCTTC
CDR3aa: CASSHTGTGDNEQFF

len: 13
abundance: -
v_gene: TRBV19
d_gene: -
j_gene: TRBJ1-5
CDR3nt: TGTGCCAGTAATGCAGGCCCCAATCAGCCCCAGCATTTT
CDR3aa: CASNAGPNQPQHF

len: 14
abundance: few
v_gene: TRBV5-6
d_gene: TRBD1
j_gene: TRBJ2-3
CDR3nt: TGTGCCAGCAGCCACCGGACAGGGCCAGATACGCAGTATTTT
CDR3aa: CASSHRTGPDTQYF

len: 13
abundance: few
v_gene: TRBV29-1
d_gene: TRBD2
j_gene: TRBJ2-3
CDR3nt: TGCAGCCATGGGGGGGAAGGCACAGATACGCAGTATTTT
CDR3aa: CSHGGEGTDTQYF

len: 17
abundance: -
v_gene: TRBV4-1
d_gene: TRBD1
j_gene: TRBJ2-4
CDR3nt: TGCGCCAGCAGCCAACCTGGACAGGCACTAGCCAAAAACATTCAGTACTTC
CDR3aa: CASSQPGQALAKNIQYF

len: 14
abundance: once
v_gene: TRBV11-3
d_gene: TRBD2
j_gene: TRBJ2-7
CDR3nt: TGTGCCAGCAGCTTGAGCGGGAGCTCCTACGAGCAGTACTTC
CDR3aa: CASSLSGSSYEQYF

len: 18
abundance: few
v_gene: TRBV4-2
d_gene: TRBD2
j_gene: TRBJ2-1
CDR3nt: TGTGCCAGCAGCCAAGAAGGGACTAGCGGGAGTTCCTACAATGAGCAGTTCTTC
CDR3aa: CASSQEGTSGSSYNEQFF

len: 14
abundance: -
v_gene: TRBV10-1
d_gene: TRBD1
j_gene: TRBJ1-4
CDR3nt: TGCGCCAGCAGTGGTCAGGGGGTTAATGAAAAACTGTTTTTT
CDR3aa: CASSGQGVNEKLFF

len: 16
abundance: -
v_gene: TRBV4-1
d_gene: -
j_gene: TRBJ1-6
CDR3nt: TGCGCCAGCAGCCAAGGGTTGGGGGGGGCAAATTCACCCCTCCACTTT
CDR3aa: CASSQGLGGANSPLHF

len: 15
abundance: -
v_gene: TRBV25-1
d_gene: -
j_gene: TRBJ2-2
CDR3nt: TGTGCCAGCAAACGGGACTCTTTTTTCACCGGGGAGCTGTTTTTT
CDR3aa: CASKRDSFFTGELFF

len: 14
abundance: -
v_gene: TRBV19
d_gene: TRBD1
j_gene: TRBJ1-1
CDR3nt: TGTGCCAGTAAGGAGGGACAGCCGAACACTGAAGCTTTCTTT
CDR3aa: CASKEGQPNTEAFF

len: 16
abundance: -
v_gene: TRBV3-1/TRBV3-2
d_gene: -
j_gene: TRBJ1-1
CDR3nt: TGTGCCAGCAGCCAAGATTGGACTCACGGGAACACTGAAGCTTTCTTT
CDR3aa: CASSQDWTHGNTEAFF

len: 14
abundance: few
v_gene: TRBV7-9
d_gene: TRBD1
j_gene: TRBJ2-1
CDR3nt: TGTGCCAGCAGGACAGGGGGCATCAACAATGAGCAGTTCTTC
CDR3aa: CASRTGGINNEQFF

len: 13
abundance: -
v_gene: TRBV27
d_gene: -
j_gene: TRBJ1-2
CDR3nt: TGTGCCAGCAGTCCCGGGGGGTTTTCTGGCTACACCTTC
CDR3aa: CASSPGGFSGYTF

len: 16
abundance: -
v_gene: TRBV18
d_gene: TRBD2
j_gene: TRBJ2-3
CDR3nt: TGTGCCAGCTCCCAGGGACTAGCGGGAGGTACAGATACGCAGTATTTT
CDR3aa: CASSQGLAGGTDTQYF

len: 13
abundance: -
v_gene: TRBV2
d_gene: TRBD1
j_gene: TRBJ2-7
CDR3nt: TGTGCCAGCAGTACAGGGGTAGACTACGAGCAGTACTTC
CDR3aa: CASSTGVDYEQYF

len: 15
abundance: -
v_gene: TRBV3-1/TRBV3-2
d_gene: -
j_gene: TRBJ1-2
CDR3nt: TGTGCCAGCAGCCAAGGGGCCGGGAGAACTATGGGCTACACCTTC
CDR3aa: CASSQGAGRTMGYTF

len: 19
abundance: -
v_gene: TRBV5-1
d_gene: -
j_gene: TRBJ2-6
CDR3nt: TGCGCCACCACACCGGGACTCTCCCCTAGCTTCTCTGGGGCCAACGTCCTGACTTTC
CDR3aa: CATTPGLSPSFSGANVLTF

len: 14
abundance: -
v_gene: TRBV28
d_gene: TRBD1
j_gene: TRBJ1-6
CDR3nt: TGTGCCAGCAGTTTGACAGGGGATAATTCACCCCTCCACTTT
CDR3aa: CASSLTGDNSPLHF

len: 16
abundance: -
v_gene: TRBV24-1
d_gene: TRBD2
j_gene: TRBJ2-1
CDR3nt: TGTGCCACCAGTGATTCTAGCGGGAGGGCCTACAATGAGCAGTTCTTC
CDR3aa: CATSDSSGRAYNEQFF

len: 14
abundance: -
v_gene: TRBV6-5
d_gene: -
j_gene: TRBJ2-5
CDR3nt: TGTGCCAGCAGTTACATGGCAGGCCAAGAGACCCAGTACTTC
CDR3aa: CASSYMAGQETQYF

len: 13
abundance: -
v_gene: TRBV30
d_gene: TRBD1
j_gene: TRBJ2-5
CDR3nt: TGTGCCTGGGGGACAGGTCAACAAGAGACCCAGTACTTC
CDR3aa: CAWGTGQQETQYF

len: 15
abundance: -
v_gene: TRBV3-1/TRBV3-2
d_gene: TRBD2
j_gene: TRBJ2-2
CDR3nt: TGTGCCAGCAGCTCCGGATTAGCGGGGGCCGGGGAGCTGTTTTTT
CDR3aa: CASSSGLAGAGELFF

len: 12
abundance: -
v_gene: TRBV12-3/TRBV12-4
d_gene: -
j_gene: TRBJ1-1
CDR3nt: TGTGCCAGCAGTCAAAGAGCGGGGAAGGGTTTCTTT
CDR3aa: CASSQRAGKGFF

len: 16
abundance: few
v_gene: TRBV19
d_gene: -
j_gene: TRBJ2-7
CDR3nt: TGTGCCAGACCCATCATCCGACAGGCCGAAGGCCACGAGCAGTACTTC
CDR3aa: CARPIIRQAEGHEQYF

len: 17
abundance: -
v_gene: TRBV7-2
d_gene: TRBD2
j_gene: TRBJ2-5
CDR3nt: TGTGCCAGCAGCTTACGACCGCCTAGCGGTTACCAAGAGACCCAGTACTTC
CDR3aa: CASSLRPPSGYQETQYF

len: 13
abundance: -
v_gene: TRBV10-3
d_gene: -
j_gene: TRBJ2-2
CDR3nt: TGTGCCATCAGGGCCAGGGTTACCGGGGAGCTGTTTTTT
CDR3aa: CAIRARVTGELFF

len: 14
abundance: -
v_gene: TRBV7-2
d_gene: TRBD1
j_gene: TRBJ1-2
CDR3nt: TGTGCCAGCAGCATATCAGGGGGCCGGTATGGCTACACCTTC
CDR3aa: CASSISGGRYGYTF

len: 16
abundance: -
v_gene: TRBV29-1
d_gene: TRBD2
j_gene: TRBJ2-1
CDR3nt: TGCAGCGTGACCGGACTAGCGGGGCTAACCTACAATGAGCAGTTCTTC
CDR3aa: CSVTGLAGLTYNEQFF

len: 15
abundance: -
v_gene: TRBV7-3
d_gene: TRBD2
j_gene: TRBJ2-1
CDR3nt: TGTGCCAGCAGCTTAATAGGGACTAGCGAGAATGAGCAGTTCTTC
CDR3aa: CASSLIGTSENEQFF

len: 14
abundance: once
v_gene: TRBV11-3
d_gene: -
j_gene: TRBJ2-1
CDR3nt: TGTGCCAGCAGCTTAATCAGCTCCTACAATGAGCAGTTCTTC
CDR3aa: CASSLISSYNEQFF

len: 14
abundance: -
v_gene: TRBV2
d_gene: TRBD1
j_gene: TRBJ1-4
CDR3nt: TGTGCCAGCAGAAAGACAGGGGGCAGTGAAAAACTGTTTTTT
CDR3aa: CASRKTGGSEKLFF

len: 17
abundance: -
v_gene: TRBV7-9
d_gene: TRBD1
j_gene: TRBJ2-6
CDR3nt: TGTGCCAGCAGCTTAGAAGGGGACAGGGTTGGGGCCAACGTCCTGACTTTC
CDR3aa: CASSLEGDRVGANVLTF

len: 15
abundance: -
v_gene: TRBV5-1
d_gene: TRBD2
j_gene: TRBJ2-7
CDR3nt: TGCGCCAGCAGCATTACTAGCGGGAGGGTCAACGAGCAGTACTTC
CDR3aa: CASSITSGRVNEQYF

len: 14
abundance: few
v_gene: TRBV2
d_gene: -
j_gene: TRBJ1-6
CDR3nt: TGTGCCAGCAGGGCGGGACGGATTAATTCACCCCTCCACTTT
CDR3aa: CASRAGRINSPLHF

len: 14
abundance: -
v_gene: TRBV19
d_gene: TRBD1
j_gene: TRBJ1-5
CDR3nt: TGTGCCACCACGGACAGGGCTAGCAATCAGCCCCAGCATTTT
CDR3aa: CATTDRASNQPQHF

len: 15
abundance: -
v_gene: TRBV18
d_gene: TRBD2
j_gene: TRBJ2-2
CDR3nt: TGTGCCAGCTCACCTGCCGGGGGGGACACCGGGGAGCTGTTTTTT
CDR3aa: CASSPAGGDTGELFF

len: 14
abundance: -
v_gene: TRBV11-2
d_gene: TRBD2
j_gene: TRBJ2-3
CDR3nt: TGTGCCAGCAGCGTAGGACTAGCGGCAGATACGCAGTATTTT
CDR3aa: CASSVGLAADTQYF

len: 13
abundance: -
v_gene: TRBV29-1
d_gene: -
j_gene: TRBJ1-1
CDR3nt: TGCAGCGCTAAGGACAGCATGAACACTGAAGCTTTCTTT
CDR3aa: CSAKDSMNTEAFF

len: 16
abundance: -
v_gene: TRBV3-1/TRBV3-2
d_gene: -
j_gene: TRBJ2-5
CDR3nt: TGTGCCAGCAGCCAAGGTGGGGCGCGAGTGATAGAGACCCAGTACTTC
CDR3aa: CASSQGGARVIETQYF

len: 17
abundance: -
v_gene: TRBV9
d_gene: TRBD1
j_gene: TRBJ2-1
CDR3nt: TGTGCCAGCAGCGCCGACTCCGGGACAGGGGAATATGGTGAGCAGTTCTTC
CDR3aa: CASSADSGTGEYGEQFF

len: 16
abundance: few
v_gene: TRBV19
d_gene: TRBD1
j_gene: TRBJ1-3
CDR3nt: TGTGCCAGTAGTATGACAGGGGGCATCTCTGGAAACACCATATATTTT
CDR3aa: CASSMTGGISGNTIYF

len: 15
abundance: -
v_gene: TRBV7-2
d_gene: -
j_gene: TRBJ1-5
CDR3nt: TGTGCCAGCAGCTTAGGGCAGGGGTCCGATCAGCCCCAGCATTTT
CDR3aa: CASSLGQGSDQPQHF

len: 18
abundance: -
v_gene: TRBV6-2/TRBV6-3
d_gene: TRBD2
j_gene: TRBJ2-2
CDR3nt: TGTGCCAGCAGTTACTCGACTAGCGGGGGCCCGAACACCGGGGAGCTGTTTTTT
CDR3aa: CASSYSTSGGPNTGELFF

len: 13
abundance: -
v_gene: TRBV11-3
d_gene: -
j_gene: TRBJ1-1
CDR3nt: TGTGCCAGCAGCTTAGAGGCCGAAACTGAAGCTTTCTTT
CDR3aa: CASSLEAETEAFF

len: 13
abundance: -
v_gene: TRBV6-5
d_gene: -
j_gene: TRBJ1-1
CDR3nt: TGTGCCAGCAGTTTGGGAGGGGACACTGAAGCTTTCTTT
CDR3aa: CASSLGGDTEAFF